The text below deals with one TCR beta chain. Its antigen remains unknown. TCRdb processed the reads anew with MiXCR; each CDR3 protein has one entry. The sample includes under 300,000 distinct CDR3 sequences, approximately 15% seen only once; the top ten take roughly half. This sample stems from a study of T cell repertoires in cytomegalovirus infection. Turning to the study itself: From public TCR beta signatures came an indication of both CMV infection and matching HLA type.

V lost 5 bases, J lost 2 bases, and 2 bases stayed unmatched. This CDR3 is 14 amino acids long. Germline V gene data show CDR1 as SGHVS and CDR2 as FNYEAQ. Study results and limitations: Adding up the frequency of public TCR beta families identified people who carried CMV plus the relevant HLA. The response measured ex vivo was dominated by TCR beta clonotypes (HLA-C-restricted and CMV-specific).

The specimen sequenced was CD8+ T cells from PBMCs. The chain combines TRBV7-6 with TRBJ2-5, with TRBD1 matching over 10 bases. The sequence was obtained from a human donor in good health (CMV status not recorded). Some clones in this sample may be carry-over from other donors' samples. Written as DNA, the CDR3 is TGTGCCAGCAGCCGGACAGGGGGTCAAGAGACCCAGTACTTC. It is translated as CASSRTGGQETQYF.